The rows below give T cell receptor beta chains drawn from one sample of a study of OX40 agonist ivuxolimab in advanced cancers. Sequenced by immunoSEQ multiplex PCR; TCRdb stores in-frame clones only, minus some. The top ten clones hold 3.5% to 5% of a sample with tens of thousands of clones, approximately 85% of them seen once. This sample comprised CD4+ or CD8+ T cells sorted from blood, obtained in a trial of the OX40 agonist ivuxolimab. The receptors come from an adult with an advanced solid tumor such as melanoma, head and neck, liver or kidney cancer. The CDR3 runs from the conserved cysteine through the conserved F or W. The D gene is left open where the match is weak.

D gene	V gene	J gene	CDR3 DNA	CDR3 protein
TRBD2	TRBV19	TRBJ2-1	TGTGCCGGGGACTACAGCTCCTACAATGAGCAGTTCTTC	CAGDYSSYNEQFF
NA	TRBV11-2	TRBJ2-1	TGTGCCAGCAGAGGGTTCTACAATGAGCAGTTCTTC	CASRGFYNEQFF
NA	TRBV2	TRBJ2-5	TGTGCCAGCAGCGACCGGGACATACTCCAAGAGACCCAGTACTTC	CASSDRDILQETQYF
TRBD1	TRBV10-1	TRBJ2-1	TGCGCCAGCAGCCCGACAGGGGGCTATGAGCAGTTCTTC	CASSPTGGYEQFF
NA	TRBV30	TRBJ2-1	TGTGCCTGGAGTGTACTTCGGGGGCAAAGGGACAATGAGCAGTTCTTC	CAWSVLRGQRDNEQFF
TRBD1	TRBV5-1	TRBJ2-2	TGCGCCAGCAGCTTGGACAGGGGCACCGGGGAGCTGTTTTTT	CASSLDRGTGELFF
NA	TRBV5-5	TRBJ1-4	TGTGCCAGCAGCCCCTCCAACATTGGAGAAAAACTGTTTTTT	CASSPSNIGEKLFF
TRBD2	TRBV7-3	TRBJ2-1	TGTGCCAGCAGCACCGGGACTAGCACCAATGAGCAGTTCTTC	CASSTGTSTNEQFF
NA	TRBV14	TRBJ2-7	TGTGCCAGCAGCCAATCCAGGTTAACCTACGAGCAGTACTTC	CASSQSRLTYEQYF
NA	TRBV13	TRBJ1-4	TGTGCCAGCAGCTTCTATAACGCGGCCCCTGAAAAACTGTTTTTT	CASSFYNAAPEKLFF
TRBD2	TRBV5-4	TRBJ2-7	TGTGCCAGCAGCTCGCCACTAGCGGGAGGCTACGAGCAGTACTTC	CASSSPLAGGYEQYF
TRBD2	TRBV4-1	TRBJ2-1	TGCGCCAGCAGCCAAGGGCTATTTGGACTAGCGGGATACAATGAGCAGTTCTTC	CASSQGLFGLAGYNEQFF
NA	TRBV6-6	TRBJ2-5	TGTGCCAGCAGAGCCCCGCTGGAGGGAAAACAAGAGACCCAGTACTTC	CASRAPLEGKQETQYF
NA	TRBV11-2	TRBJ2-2	TGTGCCAGCAGCCAGGTCGACAGCCACACCGGGGAGCTGTTTTTT	CASSQVDSHTGELFF
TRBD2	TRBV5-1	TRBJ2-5	TGCGCCAGCAGTCAGGCGGCAGCGGGAGTGGAGACCCAGTACTTC	CASSQAAAGVETQYF
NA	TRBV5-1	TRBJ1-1	TGCGCCAGCAGCTTGGTCCCCGATTCAATTGAAGCTTTCTTT	CASSLVPDSIEAFF
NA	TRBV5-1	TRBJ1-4	TGCGCCAGCAGCTTGGCCAATGGACGGTCCGGGGAAAAACTGTTTTTT	CASSLANGRSGEKLFF
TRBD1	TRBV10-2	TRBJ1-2	TGCGCCAGCAGTGATACAGGGGTGGACTATGGCTACACCTTC	CASSDTGVDYGYTF
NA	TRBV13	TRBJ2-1	TGTGCCAGCAGCCACAGGACCCATAATGAGCAGTTCTTC	CASSHRTHNEQFF
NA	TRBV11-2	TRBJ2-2	TGTGCCAGCAGTCCCTACCCGAACACCGGGGAGCTGTTTTTT	CASSPYPNTGELFF
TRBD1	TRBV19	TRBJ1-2	TGTGCCAGTAGTATTCCGCCCCGGGACAGGACACTCGGCTACACCTTC	CASSIPPRDRTLGYTF
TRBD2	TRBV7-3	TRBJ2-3	TGTGCCAGCAGCCGAAGCGGGATGGCGGCAGATACGCAGTATTTT	CASSRSGMAADTQYF
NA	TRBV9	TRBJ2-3	TGTGCCAGCAGCGCCTCTGGGGATACGCAGTATTTT	CASSASGDTQYF